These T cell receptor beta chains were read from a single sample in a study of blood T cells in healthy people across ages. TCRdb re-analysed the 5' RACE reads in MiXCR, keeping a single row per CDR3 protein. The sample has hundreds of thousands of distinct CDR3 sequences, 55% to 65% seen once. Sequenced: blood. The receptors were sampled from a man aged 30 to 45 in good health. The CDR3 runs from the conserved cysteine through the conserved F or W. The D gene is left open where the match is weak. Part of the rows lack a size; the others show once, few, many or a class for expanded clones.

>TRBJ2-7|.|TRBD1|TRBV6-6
TGTGCCAGCAGTGAGGGGGCCTGGGAGCAGTACTTC
CASSEGAWEQYF
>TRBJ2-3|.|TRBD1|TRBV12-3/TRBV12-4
TGTGCCAGCAGTTCACGGACAGGGAAGGTCACAGATACGCAGTATTTT
CASSSRTGKVTDTQYF
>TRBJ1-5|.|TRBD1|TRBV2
TGTGCCAGCAGGGGACAGGGGGCCGTTCAGCCCCAGCATTTT
CASRGQGAVQPQHF
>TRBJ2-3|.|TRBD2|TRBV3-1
TGTGCCAGCAGCCAAGCACTAGCGGGGGGGCCCTCAGATACGCAGTATTTT
CASSQALAGGPSDTQYF
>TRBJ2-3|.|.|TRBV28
TGTGCCAGCAGTTTCACACTCCGGGACGGAAACACAGATACGCAGTATTTT
CASSFTLRDGNTDTQYF
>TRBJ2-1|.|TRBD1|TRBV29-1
TGCAGCGTTAACAGGGGTAATGAGCAGTTTTTC
CSVNRGNEQFF
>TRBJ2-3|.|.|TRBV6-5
TGTGCCACCCAGCTGGGGCTGGATACGCAGTATTTT
CATQLGLDTQYF
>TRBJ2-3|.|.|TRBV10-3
TGTGCCATCGTCCGGGCCCCAGGGATAGATACGCAGTATTTT
CAIVRAPGIDTQYF
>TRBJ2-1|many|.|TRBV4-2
TGTGCCAGCAGCCAATACAGGGCGCGGGATGAGCAGTTCTTC
CASSQYRARDEQFF
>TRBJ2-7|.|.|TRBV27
TGTGCCAGCAGTTTAATCGGGGGACACGAGCAGTACTTC
CASSLIGGHEQYF
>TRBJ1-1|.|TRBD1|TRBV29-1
TGCAGCGTCCACGGACAGGGGACGAGAACTGAAGCTTTCTTT
CSVHGQGTRTEAFF
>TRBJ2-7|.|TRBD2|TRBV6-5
TGTGCCAGCAGTTACTCGAAAGGGGGACTAGCGGTATCCTACGAGCAGTACTTC
CASSYSKGGLAVSYEQYF
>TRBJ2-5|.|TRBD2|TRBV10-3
TGTGCCATCAGTGAGTCGCCAGGGTCTAGCGGGGGCCAAGAGACCCAGTACTTC
CAISESPGSSGGQETQYF
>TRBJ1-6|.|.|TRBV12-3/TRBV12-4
TGTGCCAGCAGTCCAGCGGGTGGGGCCATGAGCTCCTATAATCCACCCCTCCACTTT
CASSPAGGAMSSYNPPLHF
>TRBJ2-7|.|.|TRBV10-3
TGTGCCATCAGTGAATCTGGGAGCTCCTACGAGCAGTACTTC
CAISESGSSYEQYF
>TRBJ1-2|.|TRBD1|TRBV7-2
TGTGCCAGCAGCTTAGAACAGGGGGCCTTGCCCTATGGCTACACCTTC
CASSLEQGALPYGYTF
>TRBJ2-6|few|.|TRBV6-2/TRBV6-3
TGTGCCAGCAGTTACTCGTTCTCTGGGGCCAACGTCCTGACTTTC
CASSYSFSGANVLTF
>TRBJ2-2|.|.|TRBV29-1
TGCAGCGTCAACCGGGAAGTCACCGGGGAGCTGTTTTTT
CSVNREVTGELFF
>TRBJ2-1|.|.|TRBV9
TGTGCCAGCAGCGTAGGAGGCGGAGAAAATGAGCAGTTCTTC
CASSVGGGENEQFF
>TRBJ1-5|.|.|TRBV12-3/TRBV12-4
TGTGCCAGCAGTCTCGGACGCTCCGAGCCCCAGCATTTT
CASSLGRSEPQHF
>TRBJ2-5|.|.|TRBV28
TGTGCCAGCAGCGGGACGGGGGCGGGAGACCAAGAGACCCAGTACTTC
CASSGTGAGDQETQYF
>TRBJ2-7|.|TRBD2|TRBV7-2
TGTGCCAGCAGCTCCCCCACTAGCGGGGGAGACAATGAGCAGTACTTC
CASSSPTSGGDNEQYF
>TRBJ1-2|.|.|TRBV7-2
TGTGCCAGCAGCGCCGGGAGTGGATATGGCTGCACCTTC
CASSAGSGYGCTF
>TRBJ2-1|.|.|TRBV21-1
TGTGCCAGCAGCCCCCCAGAGCAGTTCTTC
CASSPPEQFF
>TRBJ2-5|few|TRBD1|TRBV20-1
TGCAGTGCTAGAGATCCGGACAGGGTTTGGGAGACCCAGTACTTC
CSARDPDRVWETQYF
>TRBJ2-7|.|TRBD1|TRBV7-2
TGTGCCAGCAGCTTAGACAGGGGCCTCTACGAGCAGTACTTC
CASSLDRGLYEQYF
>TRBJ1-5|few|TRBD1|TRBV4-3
TGCGCCAGCAGCCATTCCCTCGGACAGGGCAATCAGCCCCAGCATTTT
CASSHSLGQGNQPQHF
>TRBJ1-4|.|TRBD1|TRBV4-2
TGTGCCAGCAGCCAGGCAGGACAGGGTCAAAATGAAAAACTGTTTTTT
CASSQAGQGQNEKLFF
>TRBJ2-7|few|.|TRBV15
TGTGCCACCAGCAGAGATCGAGGCTACGGGTATGAGCAGTACTTC
CATSRDRGYGYEQYF
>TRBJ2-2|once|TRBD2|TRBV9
TGTGCCAGCAGCGTAAAAGCGGGGGAGAACACCGGGGAGCCGTTTTTT
CASSVKAGENTGEPFF
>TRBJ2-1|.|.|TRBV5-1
TGCGCCAGCAGCTCGGGACAGCCCCGGGGGGGTGAGCAGTTCTTC
CASSSGQPRGGEQFF
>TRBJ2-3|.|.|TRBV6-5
TGTGCCAGCAGTATCGGGTTAGCTCGCACAGATACGCAGTATTTT
CASSIGLARTDTQYF
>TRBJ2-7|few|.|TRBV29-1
TGCAGCGTTGCCAGGGCTCAACACGAGCAGTACTTC
CSVARAQHEQYF
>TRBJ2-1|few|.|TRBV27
TGTGCCAGCAGTGCGGGGGCTCATTACAATGAGCAGTTCTTC
CASSAGAHYNEQFF
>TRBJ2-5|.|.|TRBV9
TGTGCCAGCAGCGGTACTTCTGAGGAGCAGTACTTC
CASSGTSEEQYF
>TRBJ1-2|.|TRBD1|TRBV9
TGTGCCAGCAGCGGAAGGGGACAGGGGTTGGGCTATGGCTACACCTTC
CASSGRGQGLGYGYTF
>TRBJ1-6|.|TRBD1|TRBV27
TGTGCCAGCAGTAACTACGGACAGGGCGGTAATTCACCCCTCCACTTT
CASSNYGQGGNSPLHF
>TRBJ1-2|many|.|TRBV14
TGTGCCAGCAGCCATGCCGGGACGGGCTACACCTTC
CASSHAGTGYTF
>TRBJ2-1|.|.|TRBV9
TGTGCCAGCAGCGTAGGACAGTCAAATGAGCAGTTCTTC
CASSVGQSNEQFF